This TCR beta chain was found in a study of T cells in women clearing cervical HPV infection. Germline V lookup: CDR1 LNHDA, CDR2 SQIVND (reference sequence). This CDR3 comprises 12 residues. The trim removed 6 bases at V and 6 bases at J, leaving 5 bases unmatched. TCRdb's copy holds only in-frame clones and misses some; the assay was immunoSEQ multiplex PCR. The table gives roughly 40,000 clones; the top ten clones make up around 4.9% of it. Regarding this clone: Coverage ceases 3 residues before the CDR3 finishes, and the germline J gene fills in the end.

The sample consisted of blood buffy coat. This TCR came from a woman between 18 and 70 years old with a cervical HPV16 infection that either progressed to CIN3+ or cleared (not recorded which). The chain combines TRBV19 with TRBJ2-7, with 7 bases matching TRBD1. The sequenced part of the CDR3 DNA is TGTGCCAGTAGCCCGACAGGGCGCGAG. Translated: CASSPTGRE. The entire CDR3 sequence reads CASSPTGREQYF.